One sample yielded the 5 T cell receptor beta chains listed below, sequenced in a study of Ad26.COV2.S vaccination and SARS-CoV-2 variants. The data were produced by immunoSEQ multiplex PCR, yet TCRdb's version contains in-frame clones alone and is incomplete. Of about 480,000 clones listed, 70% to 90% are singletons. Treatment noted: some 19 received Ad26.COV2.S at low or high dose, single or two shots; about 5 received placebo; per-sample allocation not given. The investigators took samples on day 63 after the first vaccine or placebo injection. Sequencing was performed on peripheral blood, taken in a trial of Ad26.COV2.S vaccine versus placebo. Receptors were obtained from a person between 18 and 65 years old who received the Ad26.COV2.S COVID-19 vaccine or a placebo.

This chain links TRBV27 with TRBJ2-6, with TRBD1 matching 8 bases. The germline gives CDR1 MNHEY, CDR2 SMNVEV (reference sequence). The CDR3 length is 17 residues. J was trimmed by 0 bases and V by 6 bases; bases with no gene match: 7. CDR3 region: CASRRQGTYSGANVLTF. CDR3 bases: TGTGCCAGCAGAAGACAGGGGACATACTCTGGGGCCAACGTCCTGACTTTC.

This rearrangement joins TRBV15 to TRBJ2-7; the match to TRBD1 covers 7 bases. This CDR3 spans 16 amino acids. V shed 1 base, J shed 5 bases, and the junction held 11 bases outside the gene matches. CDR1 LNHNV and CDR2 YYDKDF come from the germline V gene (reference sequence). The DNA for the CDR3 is TGTGCCACCAGCAGAGTCTACAGGGGAGCCTACGACGAGCAGTACTTC. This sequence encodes CATSRVYRGAYDEQYF.

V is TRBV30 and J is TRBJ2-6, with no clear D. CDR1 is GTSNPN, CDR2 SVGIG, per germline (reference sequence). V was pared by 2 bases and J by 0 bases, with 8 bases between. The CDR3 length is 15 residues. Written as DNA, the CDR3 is TGTGCCTGGAGTCGACGCGGCTCTGGGGCCAACGTCCTGACTTTC. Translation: CAWSRRGSGANVLTF.

The CDR3 sequence is CASSLVGGLSPLHF. The CDR3 DNA sequence: TGTGCCAGCAGCTTAGTGGGGGGCCTATCACCCCTCCACTTT. The rearrangement uses TRBV7-2 and TRBJ1-6, with D possibly TRBD1 on 6 matching bases. Between the trimmed V and J ends, which lost 1 base and 10 bases, there was a span of 11 bases. Looked up from germline, CDR1 is SGHTA and CDR2 is FQGNSA. CDR3 size: 14 residues. Filled out from reference TRBV7-2 and TRBJ1-6, the complete variable domain reads GAGVSQSPSNKVTEKGKDVELRCDPISGHTALYWYRQSLGQGLEFLIYFQGNSAPDKSGLPSDRFSAERTGGSVSTLTIQRTQQEDSAVYLCASSLVGGLSPLHFGNGTRLTVT.

CDR3 sequence reads: CASSQDGGQFGNTIYF. In DNA form, the CDR3 reads TGCGCCAGCAGCCAAGATGGTGGGCAGTTTGGAAACACCATATATTTT. The chain links TRBV4-3 to TRBJ1-3; D gene ambiguous. CDR1 is LGHNA, CDR2 YSLEER, per germline. The CDR3 has 16 amino acids. Deletions cut 0 bases from V and 3 bases from J, with 12 bases between.